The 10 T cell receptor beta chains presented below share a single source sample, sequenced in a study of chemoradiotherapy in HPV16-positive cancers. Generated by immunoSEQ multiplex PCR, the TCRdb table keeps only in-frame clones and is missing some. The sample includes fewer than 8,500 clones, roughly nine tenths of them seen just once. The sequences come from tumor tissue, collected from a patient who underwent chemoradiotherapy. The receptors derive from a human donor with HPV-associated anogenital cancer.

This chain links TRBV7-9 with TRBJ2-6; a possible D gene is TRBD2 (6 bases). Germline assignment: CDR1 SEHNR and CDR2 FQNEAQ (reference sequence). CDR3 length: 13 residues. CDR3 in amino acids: CALAVPGANVLTF. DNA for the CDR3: TGTGCTTTAGCGGTCCCTGGGGCCAACGTCCTGACTTTC.

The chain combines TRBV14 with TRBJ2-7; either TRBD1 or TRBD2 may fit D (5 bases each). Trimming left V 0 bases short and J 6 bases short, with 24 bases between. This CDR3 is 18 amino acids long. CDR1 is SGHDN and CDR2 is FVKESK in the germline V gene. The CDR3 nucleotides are TGTGCCAGCAGCCAAGATCACAAGGCCTGCTGGTGGGGGTGCGAGCAGTACTTC. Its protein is CASSQDHKACWWGCEQYF.

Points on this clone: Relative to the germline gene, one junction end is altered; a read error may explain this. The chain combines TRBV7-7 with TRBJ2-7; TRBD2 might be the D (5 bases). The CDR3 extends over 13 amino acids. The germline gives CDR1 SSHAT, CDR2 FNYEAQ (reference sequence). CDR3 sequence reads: CASSLAPRYEQYF. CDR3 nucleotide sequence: TGTGCTAGCAGCCTAGCTCCCCGCTACGAGCAGTACTTC. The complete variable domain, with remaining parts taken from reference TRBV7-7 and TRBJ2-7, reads GAGVSQSPRYKVTKRGQDVTLRCDPISSHATLYWYQQALGQGPEFLTYFNYEAQPDKSGLPSDRFSAERPEGSISTLTIQRTEQRDSAMYRCASSLAPRYEQYFGPGTRLTVT.

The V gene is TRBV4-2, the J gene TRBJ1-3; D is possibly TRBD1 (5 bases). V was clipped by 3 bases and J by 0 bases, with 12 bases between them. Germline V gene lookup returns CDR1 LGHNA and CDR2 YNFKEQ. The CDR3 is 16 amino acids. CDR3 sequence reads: CASSQRGTTSGNTIYF. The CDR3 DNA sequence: TGTGCCAGCAGCCAGCGGGGCACAACCTCTGGAAACACCATATATTTT.

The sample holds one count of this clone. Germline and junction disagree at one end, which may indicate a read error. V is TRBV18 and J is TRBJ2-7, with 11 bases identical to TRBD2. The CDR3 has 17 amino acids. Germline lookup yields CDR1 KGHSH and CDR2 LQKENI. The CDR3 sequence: CASSPLAGVTYGDEQYF. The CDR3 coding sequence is TGTGCCAGCTCTCCACTAGCGGGAGTTACGTATGGCGACGAGCAGTACTTC.

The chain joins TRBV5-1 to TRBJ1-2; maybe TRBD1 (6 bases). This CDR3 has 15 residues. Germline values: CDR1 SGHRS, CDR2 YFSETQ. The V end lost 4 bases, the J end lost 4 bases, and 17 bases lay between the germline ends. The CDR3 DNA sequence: TGCGCCAGCAGCCTGGCAGGGGCGAGTTCCTATGGCTACACCTTC. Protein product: CASSLAGASSYGYTF.

CDR3 protein: CASSRQWGTEAFF. CDR3 nucleotides: TGTGCCAGCAGCCGACAGTGGGGCACTGAAGCTTTCTTT. The chain couples TRBV7-2 to TRBJ1-1; D might be TRBD1 (5 bases). The CDR3 totals 13 residues. Per the germline V gene, CDR1 is SGHTA and CDR2 is FQGNSA. Trimming took 5 bases from V and 4 from J, leaving 11 bases between them.

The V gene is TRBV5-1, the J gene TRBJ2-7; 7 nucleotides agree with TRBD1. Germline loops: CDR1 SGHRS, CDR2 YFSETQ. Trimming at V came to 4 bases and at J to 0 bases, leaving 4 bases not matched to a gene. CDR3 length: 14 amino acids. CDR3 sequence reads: CASSPGTVSYEQYF. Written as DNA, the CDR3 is TGCGCCAGCAGCCCTGGGACAGTCTCCTACGAGCAGTACTTC. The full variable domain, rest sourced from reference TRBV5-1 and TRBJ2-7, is KAGVTQTPRYLIKTRGQQVTLSCSPISGHRSVSWYQQTPGQGLQFLFEYFSETQRNKGNFPGRFSGRQFSNSRSEMNVSTLELGDSALYLCASSPGTVSYEQYFGPGTRLTVT.

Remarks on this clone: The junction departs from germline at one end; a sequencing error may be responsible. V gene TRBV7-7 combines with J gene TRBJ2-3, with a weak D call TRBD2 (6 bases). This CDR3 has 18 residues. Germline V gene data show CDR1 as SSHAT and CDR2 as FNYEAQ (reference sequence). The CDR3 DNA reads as TGTGCTAGCAGCTTTCGAACGGGAGAGGGGCCTAGCACAGATACGCAGTATTTT. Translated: CASSFRTGEGPSTDTQYF.

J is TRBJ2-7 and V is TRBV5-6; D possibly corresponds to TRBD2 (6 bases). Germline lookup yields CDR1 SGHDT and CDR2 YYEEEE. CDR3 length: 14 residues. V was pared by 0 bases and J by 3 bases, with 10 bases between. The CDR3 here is CASSLGEDNYEQYF. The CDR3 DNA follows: TGTGCCAGCAGCTTGGGGGAGGATAACTACGAGCAGTACTTC.